The clone carrying this T cell receptor beta chain is medium-sized by share. The CDR3 sequence is 14 residues long. Trimming stripped 3 bases from V and 8 bases from J, with 16 bases between. CD25-based Treg depletion was applied to purified naive CD4+ T cells. The TRBV12-4/TRBJ1-2 clonotypes were amplified using barcode primers with ligated adaptors. TCRdb fed the multiplex PCR reads into MiXCR, producing one record per CDR3 protein. The sample includes over 2,000 distinct CDR3 sequences, under 5% of them seen just once. This sequence originates from a female donor with breast cancer. The source material was naive CD4+ T cells sorted from blood. Subset here: naive CD4+ T cells, CD4+CD45RA+CD25-. This rearrangement joins TRBV12-3 or TRBV12-4 to TRBJ1-2; no clear D gene. The CDR3 DNA reads as TGTGCCAGCAGTTTTAAAAGGCTTGCGGACGGCTACACCTTC. Encoded protein: CASSFKRLADGYTF.